A single sample is the source of the 4 T cell receptor beta chains below, sequenced in a study of vaccination and CD4 T cells after COVID-19 (dated by TCRdb to between 2021 and 2024). Antigens of these TCRs are unknown. According to the study, the label for this sample's treatment or condition signals: approximately 11-day PBMC culture with coronavirus spike peptide pools or control peptides (ViraFEST assay). CD4+ T cells from unexposed donors were collected before the COVID-19 pandemic (2011-2018). Libraries came from PCR. The instrument given in TCRdb is Illumina iSeq 100. DNA from cultured CD4+ T cells was subjected to TCR sequencing with the Oncomine TCR Beta short-read assay at the Johns Hopkins FTIC core. The public reads were quality trimmed at Q25 with fastp and then assembled into clones with MiXCR by TCRdb, keeping productive beta chains. Here each entry gathers all rows of one CDR3 protein and keeps the most common genes and DNA. This sample holds some 7,400 distinct CDR3 sequences; roughly 32% were observed only once. The ten top clones hold more than 20% of the sample.

Sequenced sample: CD4+ T cells from blood, cultured in vitro. The receptor set was obtained from a human donor in good health.

V usage is TRBV5-1 and J usage is TRBJ1-1, with D perhaps matching TRBD1 (5 bases). The CDR3 loop spans 15 amino acids. Germline CDR1 and CDR2: SGHRS and YFSETQ. V was trimmed by 3 bases and J by 0 bases, leaving 12 bases between them. The DNA for the CDR3 is TGCGCCAGCAGCTGGGACGGGTTCATGAACACTGAAGCTTTCTTT. Its protein is CASSWDGFMNTEAFF.

This chain uses TRBV7-2 with TRBJ2-1; 8 bases fit TRBD2. Unmatched junction bases numbered 15, after V lost 1 base and J lost 7 bases. Germline V gives CDR1 SGHTA, CDR2 FQGNSA. This CDR3 has 18 amino acids. The chain's CDR3 is CASSLVGWAGGWSNEQFF. CDR3 coding DNA: TGTGCCAGCAGCTTAGTTGGCTGGGCGGGGGGTTGGTCGAATGAGCAGTTCTTC.

This clonotype was seen once. This rearrangement joins TRBV30 to TRBJ2-7; the D is unclear. Deletions cut 2 bases from V and 4 bases from J, with 6 bases between. Germline loops: CDR1 GTSNPN, CDR2 SVGIG (reference sequence). The CDR3 loop spans 11 amino acids. Here the CDR3 reads CAWSLVYEQYF. In DNA, the CDR3 is TGTGCCTGGAGTTTGGTTTACGAGCAGTACTTC. The complete variable domain, with remaining parts taken from reference TRBV30 and TRBJ2-7, reads SQTIHQWPATLVQPVGSPLSLECTVEGTSNPNLYWYRQAAGRGLQLLFYSVGIGQISSEVPQNLSASRPQDRQFILSSKKLLLSDSGFYLCAWSLVYEQYFGPGTRLTVT.

This clonotype was found a few times. The chain couples TRBV7-8 to TRBJ1-1; possible D gene TRBD1, 5 bases. This CDR3 comprises 13 residues. The germline CDR1 and CDR2 sequences are SGHVS and FQNEAQ. V dropped 4 bases and J dropped 7 bases, with 13 bases sitting between them. The CDR3 DNA reads TGTGCCAGCAGCTACGACCGGGACGGTGAAGCTTTCTTT. Translated, it gives CASSYDRDGEAFF.